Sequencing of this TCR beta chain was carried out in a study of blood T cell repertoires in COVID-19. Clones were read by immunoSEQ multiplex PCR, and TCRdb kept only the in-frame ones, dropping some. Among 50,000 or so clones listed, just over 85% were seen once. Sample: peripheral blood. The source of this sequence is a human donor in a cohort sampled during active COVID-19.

The CDR3 bases are TGTGCCAGCAGCAAATACCCAGGACAGATCCATAATTCACCCCTCCACTTT. Its protein product is CASSKYPGQIHNSPLHF. The rearrangement uses TRBV21-1 and TRBJ1-6; the table gives TRBD1 as D, unverified against the DNA. TRBV21-1 is classified as a pseudogene. CDR3 length: 17 residues.